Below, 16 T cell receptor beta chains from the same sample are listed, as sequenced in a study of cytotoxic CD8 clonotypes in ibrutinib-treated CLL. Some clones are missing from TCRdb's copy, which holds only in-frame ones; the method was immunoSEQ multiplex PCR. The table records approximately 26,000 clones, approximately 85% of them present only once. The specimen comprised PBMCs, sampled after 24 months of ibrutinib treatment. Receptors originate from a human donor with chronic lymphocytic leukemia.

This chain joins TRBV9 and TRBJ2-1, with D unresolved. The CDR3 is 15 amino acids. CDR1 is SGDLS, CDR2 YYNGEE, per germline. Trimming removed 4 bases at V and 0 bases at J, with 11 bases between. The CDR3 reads CASSPRLSSYNEQFF. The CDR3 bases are TGTGCCAGCAGCCCGAGATTAAGCTCCTACAATGAGCAGTTCTTC.

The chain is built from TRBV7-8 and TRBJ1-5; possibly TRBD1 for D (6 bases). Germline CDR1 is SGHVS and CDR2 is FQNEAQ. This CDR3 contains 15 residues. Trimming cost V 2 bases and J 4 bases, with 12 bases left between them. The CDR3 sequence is CASSLFVQGNQPQHF. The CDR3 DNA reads TGTGCCAGCAGCTTATTCGTGCAGGGGAATCAGCCCCAGCATTTT.

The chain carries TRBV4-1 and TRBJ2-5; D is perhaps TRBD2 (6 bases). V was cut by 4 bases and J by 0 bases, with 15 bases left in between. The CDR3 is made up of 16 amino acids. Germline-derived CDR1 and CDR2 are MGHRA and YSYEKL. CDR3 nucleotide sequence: TGCGCCAGCAGCCCTTGGGTTAGCGGTTACCAAGAGACCCAGTACTTC. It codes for CASSPWVSGYQETQYF.

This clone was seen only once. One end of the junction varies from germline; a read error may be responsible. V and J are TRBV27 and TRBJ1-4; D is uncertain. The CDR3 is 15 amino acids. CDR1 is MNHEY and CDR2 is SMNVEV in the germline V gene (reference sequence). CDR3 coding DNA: TGTGTCAGCAGTTCCCGAGCAGTCTGGAATGAAAAACTGTTTTTT. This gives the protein CVSSSRAVWNEKLFF.

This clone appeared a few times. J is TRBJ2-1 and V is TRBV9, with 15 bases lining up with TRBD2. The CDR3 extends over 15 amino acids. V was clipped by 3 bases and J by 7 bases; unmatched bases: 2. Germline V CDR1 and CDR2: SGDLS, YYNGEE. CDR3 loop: CASSEGTSGGNEQFF. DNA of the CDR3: TGTGCCAGCAGCGAGGGGACTAGCGGGGGGAATGAGCAGTTCTTC.

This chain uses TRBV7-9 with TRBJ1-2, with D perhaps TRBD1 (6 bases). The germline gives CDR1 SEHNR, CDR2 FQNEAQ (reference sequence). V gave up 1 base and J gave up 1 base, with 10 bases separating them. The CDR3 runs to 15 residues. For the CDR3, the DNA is TGTGCCAGCAGCTTAGGGGGGGCCAGTAACTATGGCTACACCTTC. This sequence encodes CASSLGGASNYGYTF.

The CDR3 bases are TGTGCCAGCAGCCTACAGGGGTGGAATCAGCCCCAGCATTTT. Protein sequence: CASSLQGWNQPQHF. The rearrangement joins TRBV6-5 to TRBJ1-5, with 7 bases lining up with TRBD1. The CDR3 consists of 14 residues. CDR1 is MNHEY and CDR2 is SVGAGI in the germline V gene. The V gene end was trimmed by 6 bases and the J gene end by 4 bases; junction bases not matched to a gene: 6.

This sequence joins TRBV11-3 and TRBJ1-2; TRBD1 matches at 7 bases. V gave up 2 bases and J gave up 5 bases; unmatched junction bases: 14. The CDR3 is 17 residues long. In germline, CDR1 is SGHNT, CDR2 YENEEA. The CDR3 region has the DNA TGTGCCAGCAGCTTACGACAGGGTGGCAGGGTGGGATATGGCTACACCTTC. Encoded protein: CASSLRQGGRVGYGYTF.

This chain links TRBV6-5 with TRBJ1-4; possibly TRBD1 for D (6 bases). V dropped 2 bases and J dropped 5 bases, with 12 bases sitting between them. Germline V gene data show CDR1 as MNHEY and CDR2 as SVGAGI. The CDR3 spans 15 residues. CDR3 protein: CASSYSRTENEKLFF. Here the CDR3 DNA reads TGTGCCAGCAGTTACAGTCGGACAGAGAATGAAAAACTGTTTTTT.

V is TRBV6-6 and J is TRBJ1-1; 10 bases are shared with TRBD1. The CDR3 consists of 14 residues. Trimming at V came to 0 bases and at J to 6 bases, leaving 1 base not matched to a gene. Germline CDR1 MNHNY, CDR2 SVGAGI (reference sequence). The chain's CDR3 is CASSYSGQGAEAFF. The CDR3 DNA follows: TGTGCCAGCAGTTACTCCGGACAGGGGGCTGAAGCTTTCTTT.

In DNA form, the CDR3 reads TGTGCCAGCAGTTCTCAGACAGGGGGCCTCTATAATTCACCCCTCCACTTT. Its protein product is CASSSQTGGLYNSPLHF. The chain recombines TRBV28 with TRBJ1-6; 10 bases fit TRBD1. The CDR3 is 17 amino acids. In germline, CDR1 is MDHEN, CDR2 SYDVKM. The ends lost 4 bases at V and 3 bases at J; junction bases unmatched: 6.

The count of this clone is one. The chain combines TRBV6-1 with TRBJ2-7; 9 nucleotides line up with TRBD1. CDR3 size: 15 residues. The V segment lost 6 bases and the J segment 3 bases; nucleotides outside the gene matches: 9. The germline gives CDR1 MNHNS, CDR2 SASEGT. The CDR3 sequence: CASRKPGTGSYEQYF. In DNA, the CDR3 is TGTGCCAGCAGAAAACCAGGGACAGGGAGCTACGAGCAGTACTTC.

CDR3 in DNA: TGTGCCTGGGACAGTCTTCTCGGCGGTTCACCCCTCCACTTT. Translation: CAWDSLLGGSPLHF. This chain uses TRBV30 with TRBJ1-6; D is perhaps TRBD1 (5 bases). Trimming took off 5 bases at V and 9 bases at J, with 17 bases between the two ends. The germline gives CDR1 GTSNPN, CDR2 SVGIG (reference sequence). CDR3 length: 14 residues.

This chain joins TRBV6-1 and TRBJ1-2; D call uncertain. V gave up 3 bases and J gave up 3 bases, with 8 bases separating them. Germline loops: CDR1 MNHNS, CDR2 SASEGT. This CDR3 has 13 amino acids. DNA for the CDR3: TGTGCCAGCAGTGACTACAGCTACTATGGCTACACCTTC. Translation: CASSDYSYYGYTF.

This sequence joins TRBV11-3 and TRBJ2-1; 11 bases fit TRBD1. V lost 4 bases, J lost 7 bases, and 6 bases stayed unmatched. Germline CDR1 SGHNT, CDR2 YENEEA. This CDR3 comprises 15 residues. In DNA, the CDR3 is TGTGCCAGCAGCTACGCCGGGACAGGGGGAAATGAGCAGTTCTTC. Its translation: CASSYAGTGGNEQFF. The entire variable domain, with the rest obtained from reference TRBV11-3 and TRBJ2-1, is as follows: EAGVVQSPRYKIIEKKQPVAFWCNPISGHNTLYWYLQNLGQGPELLIRYENEEAVDDSQLPKDRFSAERLKGVDSTLKIQPAELGDSAVYLCASSYAGTGGNEQFFGPGTRLTVL.

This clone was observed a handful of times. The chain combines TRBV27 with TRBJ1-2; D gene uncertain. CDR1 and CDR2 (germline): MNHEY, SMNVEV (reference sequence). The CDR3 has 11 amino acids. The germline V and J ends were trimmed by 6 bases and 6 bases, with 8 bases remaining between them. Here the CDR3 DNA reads TGTGCCAGCAGGAAGAACGATGGCTACACCTTC. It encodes CASRKNDGYTF.